A single sample gave rise to the 14 T cell receptor beta chains below, sequenced in a study of CD8 T cells in ankylosing spondylitis. General study points: In ankylosing spondylitis blood, a motif of roughly 8 highly homologous TCR beta variants appeared characteristic.

Their antigens are not known. TCRdb reprocessed the 5' RACE reads via MiXCR and lists one record per CDR3 protein. The table shows approximately 440,000 distinct CDR3 sequences, with 17% occurring only once. The sequenced material came from blood, either unsorted or a sorted T cell fraction (not recorded which). Receptor source: a male donor with ankylosing spondylitis.

This chain uses TRBV4-3 with TRBJ1-2, with unresolved D. V lost 1 base and J 3 bases, leaving 15 bases between the germline ends. Per germline, CDR1 LGHNA and CDR2 YSLEER. This CDR3 is built from 16 residues. The CDR3 reads CASSQAPPPGDYGYTF. CDR3 bases: TGCGCCAGCAGCCAAGCACCCCCCCCCGGAGACTATGGCTACACCTTC.

This clonotype was picked up a small number of times. The chain uses TRBV12-3 or TRBV12-4 and TRBJ1-5; a weak D match, TRBD1 (5 bases). The CDR3 spans 14 residues. The germline V and J ends were trimmed by 5 bases and 7 bases, with 15 bases remaining between them. DNA for the CDR3: TGTGCCAGCAGTATGGGGACTCTTGGACAGCCCCAGCATTTT. The encoded protein is CASSMGTLGQPQHF.

V usage is TRBV5-1 and J usage is TRBJ2-7; D may be TRBD1 (6 bases). This CDR3 comprises 14 residues. Germline V lookup: CDR1 SGHRS, CDR2 YFSETQ. Trimming stripped 0 bases from V and 7 bases from J, with 14 bases between. The CDR3 DNA is TGCGCCAGCAGCTTGGGCACTGGAGGACAGGAGCAGTACTTC. Protein product: CASSLGTGGQEQYF.

Only a few counts were recorded for this clonotype. The chain couples TRBV3-1 to TRBJ1-3; D possibly corresponds to TRBD1 (6 bases). Germline loops: CDR1 LGHDT, CDR2 YNNKEL (reference sequence). The CDR3 is 14 residues long. Trimming left V 7 bases short and J 3 bases short, with 13 bases between. The CDR3 DNA follows: TGTGCCAGCAAAGGGGGGGCTGGTGGAAACACCATATATTTT. It translates to CASKGGAGGNTIYF.

A few counts support this clonotype. The J gene is TRBJ1-2, the V gene TRBV7-9; the D gene is possibly TRBD1 (6 bases). CDR3 length equals 15 residues. V was trimmed by 5 bases and J by 8 bases, leaving 21 bases between them. Germline V lookup: CDR1 SEHNR, CDR2 FQNEAQ (reference sequence). CDR3 bases: TGTGCCAGCAGCCATAAAGTCGGGGGCGCAAGCGGCTACACCTTC. Its translation is CASSHKVGGASGYTF.

The chain couples TRBV7-3 to TRBJ2-2; D unclear. This CDR3 contains 16 residues. Deletions cut 1 base from V and 1 base from J, with 10 bases between. CDR1 and CDR2 from the germline V gene are SGHTA and FQGTGA. The CDR3 is CASSLRAGGNTGELFF. The CDR3 region has the DNA TGTGCCAGCAGCTTAAGGGCTGGCGGGAACACCGGGGAGCTGTTTTTT.

The chain combines TRBV20-1 with TRBJ1-5; D not resolved. Per germline, CDR1 DFQATT and CDR2 SNEGSKA (reference sequence). The CDR3 contains 16 residues. With 4 bases removed from V and 8 bases from J, the gap between germline ends came to 24 bases. This chain's CDR3 is CSAIEIPGASWKPQHF. The CDR3 nucleotides are TGCAGTGCTATAGAGATCCCGGGAGCCTCTTGGAAGCCCCAGCATTTT.

The chain combines TRBV19 with TRBJ2-2, with D maybe TRBD2 (6 bases). The CDR3 contains 14 residues. Germline V gives CDR1 LNHDA, CDR2 SQIVND (reference sequence). V gave up 9 bases and J gave up 2 bases, with 13 bases separating them. CDR3: CASLGTDNTGELFF. CDR3 bases: TGTGCCAGCCTCGGGACTGATAACACCGGGGAGCTGTTTTTT.

V and J are TRBV6-1 and TRBJ2-3; D perhaps matches TRBD1 (6 bases). This CDR3 contains 16 residues. Germline-derived CDR1 and CDR2 are MNHNS and SASEGT. V lost 6 bases and J lost 0, with 16 bases in between. CDR3 nucleotides: TGTGCCAGCAGCGGCGGACAGCTTTTAAGCACAGATACGCAGTATTTT. Translating gives CASSGGQLLSTDTQYF.

This clonotype appeared a few times. J is TRBJ2-2 and V is TRBV20-1; 9 bases align to TRBD2. V lost 6 bases and J lost 1; bases outside the gene matches: 3. CDR1 and CDR2 (germline): DFQATT, SNEGSKA (reference sequence). The CDR3 runs 14 residues. The DNA for the CDR3 is TGCAGTGCAGTAGCGGGGGAGAACACCGGGGAGCTGTTTTTT. Amino acids: CSAVAGENTGELFF.

In this sample, this clonotype turned up a few times. The V and J genes are TRBV3-1 and TRBJ1-2; D perhaps matches TRBD1 (6 bases). The germline V and J ends were trimmed by 0 bases and 5 bases, with 13 bases remaining between them. This CDR3 region has 15 residues. Germline CDR1 is LGHDT and CDR2 is YNNKEL (reference sequence). CDR3 sequence: CASSQEAGGGYGYTF. The CDR3 coding sequence is TGTGCCAGCAGCCAAGAGGCGGGAGGGGGTTATGGCTACACCTTC. The full variable domain, with the rest looked up from reference TRBV3-1 and TRBJ1-2, is DTAVSQTPKYLVTQMGNDKSIKCEQNLGHDTMYWYKQDSKKFLKIMFSYNNKELIINETVPNRFSPKSPDKAHLNLHINSLELGDSAVYFCASSQEAGGGYGYTFGSGTRLTVV.

This chain connects TRBV29-1 to TRBJ1-2, with D possibly matching TRBD1 (5 bases). The V end was cut by 6 bases, the J end by 2 bases, with 13 bases between. The germline gives CDR1 SQVTM, CDR2 ANQGSEA. This CDR3 is 13 amino acids long. The CDR3 DNA reads as TGCAGCGTGGGGGGGGGTCCCAACTATGGCTACACCTTC. This translates into CSVGGGPNYGYTF.

This chain connects TRBV14 to TRBJ2-3, with unresolved D. This CDR3 contains 16 residues. Germline V gene lookup returns CDR1 SGHDN and CDR2 FVKESK. V lost 3 bases to trimming and J lost 0 bases, with 13 bases between them. The CDR3 loop is CASSQAQGPSTDTQYF. The CDR3 bases are TGTGCCAGCAGCCAGGCCCAAGGTCCTAGCACAGATACGCAGTATTTT.

The chain links TRBV2 to TRBJ2-1; the D gene could be TRBD1 or TRBD2 (6 bases each). V lost 4 bases and J lost 9, with 10 bases in between. Germline CDR1 and CDR2: SNHLY and FYNNEI. This CDR3 contains 12 residues. The CDR3 loop reads CASSVGGTEQFF. CDR3 in DNA: TGTGCCAGCAGTGTGGGGGGCACTGAGCAGTTCTTC.